The 32 T cell receptor beta chains below all came from one sample that was sequenced in a study of blood T cell repertoires in COVID-19. Assay used: immunoSEQ multiplex PCR; TCRdb lists only in-frame clones, some missing. The sample includes 90,000 to 110,000 clones, approximately 87% of them seen just once. Material for sequencing was peripheral blood. All receptors come from a woman aged 45-60 years with acute or convalescent COVID-19.

The chain combines TRBV6-5 with TRBJ2-1; 9 positions match TRBD1. The germline V gene encodes CDR1 MNHEY and CDR2 SVGAGI. The CDR3 is 14 amino acids. After removal of 10 bases from V and 10 bases from J, the junction contained 14 bases not matched to a gene. The CDR3 here is CATRDREVLLEQFF. CDR3 DNA sequence: TGTGCCACCCGGGACAGGGAGGTTTTATTAGAGCAGTTCTTC.

The chain carries TRBV7-9 and TRBJ1-2; D is undetermined. Per the germline V gene, CDR1 is SEHNR and CDR2 is FQNEAQ (reference sequence). The CDR3 is 15 amino acids. V lost 1 base and J lost 0, with 9 bases in between. CDR3 amino acids: CASSLGQSANYGYTF. The CDR3 DNA follows: TGTGCCAGCAGCTTAGGCCAGTCAGCTAACTATGGCTACACCTTC. Combining the CDR3 with reference TRBV7-9 and TRBJ1-2 gives the whole variable domain DTGVSQNPRHKITKRGQNVTFRCDPISEHNRLYWYRQTLGQGPEFLTYFQNEAQLEKSRLLSDRFSAERPKGSFSTLEIQRTEQGDSAMYLCASSLGQSANYGYTFGSGTRLTVV.

In its sample, this clone was seen once. The chain recombines TRBV4-1 with TRBJ1-5; a weak D match, TRBD1 (5 bases). CDR1 MGHRA and CDR2 YSYEKL come from the germline V gene. The CDR3 runs 14 residues. The V end lost 4 bases, the J end lost 5 bases, and 12 bases lay between the germline ends. The DNA for the CDR3 is TGCGCCAGCAGCCCGACAGAAATCTATCAGCCCCAGCATTTT. It encodes CASSPTEIYQPQHF.

A single count supports this clone. The chain has TRBV5-1 and TRBJ1-2; 11 nucleotides agree with TRBD1. With 4 bases clipped from V and 4 bases from J, the junction kept 3 bases outside the gene matches. The CDR3 sequence is 14 residues long. Germline assignment: CDR1 SGHRS and CDR2 YFSETQ. CDR3 in amino acids: CASSPGTGGYGYTF. CDR3 DNA: TGCGCCAGCAGCCCTGGGACAGGGGGCTATGGCTACACCTTC.

The chain carries TRBV2 and TRBJ2-1; 7 bases line up with TRBD2. Germline V gene lookup returns CDR1 SNHLY and CDR2 FYNNEI. CDR3 size: 14 residues. J was trimmed by 7 bases and V by 7 bases; bases with no gene match: 10. The CDR3 DNA is TGTGCCAGCACACGCCTAGCGGTCAGGAATGAGCAGTTCTTC. Amino acids: CASTRLAVRNEQFF.

The chain recombines TRBV2 with TRBJ1-1; 7 bases agree with TRBD1. The CDR3 runs to 14 residues. The germline gives CDR1 SNHLY, CDR2 FYNNEI. The trim removed 8 bases at V and 7 bases at J, leaving 13 bases unmatched. In DNA, the CDR3 is TGTGCCAGCCTGGCCAGGGGGTTGAGAATTGAAGCTTTCTTT. It specifies CASLARGLRIEAFF. The complete variable domain, with remaining parts taken from reference TRBV2 and TRBJ1-1, reads EPEVTQTPSHQVTQMGQEVILRCVPISNHLYFYWYRQILGQKVEFLVSFYNNEISEKSEIFDDQFSVERPDGSNFTLKIRSTKLEDSAMYFCASLARGLRIEAFFGQGTRLTVV.

J is TRBJ2-7 and V is TRBV28, with TRBD1 as a possible D gene (8 bases). V shed 8 bases and J shed 1 base, with 12 bases lying between them. CDR1 and CDR2 (germline): MDHEN, SYDVKM. This CDR3 region has 13 residues. CDR3 in amino acids: CASLQGGSYEQYF. In DNA, the CDR3 is TGTGCCAGCCTACAGGGGGGGTCCTACGAGCAGTACTTC.

The gene calls are TRBV18 and TRBJ2-5, with TRBD2 as a possible D gene (6 bases). The length of the CDR3 is 14 residues. Per germline, CDR1 KGHSH and CDR2 LQKENI. The V gene lost 0 bases and the J gene lost 5 bases, with 10 bases spanning the gap. The CDR3 region is CASSPPTSPETQYF. In nucleotides, the CDR3 is TGTGCCAGCTCACCACCCACTAGCCCTGAGACCCAGTACTTC. The full variable domain, its missing parts supplied by reference TRBV18 and TRBJ2-5, is NAGVMQNPRHLVRRRGQEARLRCSPMKGHSHVYWYRQLPEEGLKFMVYLQKENIIDESGMPKERFSAEFPKEGPSILRIQQVVRGDSAAYFCASSPPTSPETQYFGPGTRLLVL.

This chain joins TRBV7-9 and TRBJ1-2, with 7 bases lining up with TRBD1. The CDR3 extends over 14 amino acids. The germline gives CDR1 SEHNR, CDR2 FQNEAQ (reference sequence). The junction had 5 bases not matched to a gene; V was cut back by 2 bases and J by 5 bases. The CDR3, as DNA: TGTGCCAGCAGCTTACATCAGGGGGAATATGGCTACACCTTC. It is translated as CASSLHQGEYGYTF. Combining the CDR3 with reference TRBV7-9 and TRBJ1-2 gives the whole variable domain DTGVSQNPRHKITKRGQNVTFRCDPISEHNRLYWYRQTLGQGPEFLTYFQNEAQLEKSRLLSDRFSAERPKGSFSTLEIQRTEQGDSAMYLCASSLHQGEYGYTFGSGTRLTVV.

The J gene is TRBJ1-6, the V gene TRBV10-2; D is perhaps TRBD1 (5 bases). This CDR3 has 17 amino acids. The germline V gene encodes CDR1 WSHSY and CDR2 SAAADI. Trimming stripped 0 bases from V and 7 bases from J, with 16 bases between. The CDR3 sequence: CASSESGGGTKNSPLHF. In DNA form, the CDR3 reads TGCGCCAGCAGTGAGTCGGGGGGAGGGACTAAAAATTCACCCCTCCACTTT.

The rearrangement links TRBV5-1 to TRBJ2-1; TRBD1 matches 9 bases. The germline gives CDR1 SGHRS, CDR2 YFSETQ. CDR3 length: 14 residues. V gave up 4 bases and J gave up 9 bases; unmatched junction bases: 8. CDR3: CASSPGTGIVEQFF. In DNA, the CDR3 is TGCGCCAGCAGCCCCGGGACAGGGATTGTTGAGCAGTTCTTC.

The sample holds a few counts of this clone. V is TRBV30 and J is TRBJ1-1, with 7 bases lining up with TRBD1. The germline V gene has CDR1 GTSNPN and CDR2 SVGIG (reference sequence). V lost 4 bases, J lost 3 bases, and 8 bases stayed unmatched. CDR3 size: 14 residues. The chain's CDR3 is CAWNKGAGDTEAFF. The CDR3 nucleotides are TGTGCCTGGAATAAGGGGGCTGGGGACACTGAAGCTTTCTTT.

This rearrangement joins TRBV30 to TRBJ1-1; D is unresolved. Germline V gene sequence: CDR1 GTSNPN, CDR2 SVGIG (reference sequence). V lost 8 bases and J lost 0, with 7 bases in between. The length of the CDR3 is 11 residues. CDR3 amino acids: CAGLMNTEAFF. In nucleotides, the CDR3 is TGTGCCGGCCTTATGAACACTGAAGCTTTCTTT.

V usage is TRBV28 and J usage is TRBJ1-2; 10 nucleotides line up with TRBD1. Unmatched junction bases numbered 5, after V lost 7 bases and J lost 6 bases. The CDR3 length is 13 residues. The germline V gene has CDR1 MDHEN and CDR2 SYDVKM. The CDR3 here is CASTGQGLDGYTF. The CDR3 DNA sequence: TGTGCCAGCACGGGACAGGGGTTGGATGGCTACACCTTC.

J is TRBJ1-1 and V is TRBV28; D unresolved. This CDR3 is built from 15 residues. Trimming stripped 2 bases from V and 4 bases from J, with 14 bases between. Per germline, CDR1 MDHEN and CDR2 SYDVKM. The CDR3 region has the DNA TGTGCCAGCAGTTTACCCGAGAGCATCCCCACTGAAGCTTTCTTT. It yields the protein CASSLPESIPTEAFF. The whole variable domain, filled in from reference TRBV28 and TRBJ1-1, reads DVKVTQSSRYLVKRTGEKVFLECVQDMDHENMFWYRQDPGLGLRLIYFSYDVKMKEKGDIPEGYSVSREKKERFSLILESASTNQTSMYLCASSLPESIPTEAFFGQGTRLTVV.

CDR3 nucleotide sequence: TGTGCCAGCAGCCCCGGGACTAGACAGCAAGAGACCCAGTACTTC. Protein: CASSPGTRQQETQYF. The chain joins TRBV3-1 (or the pseudogene TRBV3-2) to TRBJ2-5; 8 nucleotides match TRBD2. The CDR3 is 15 amino acids. CDR1 LGHDT and CDR2 YNNKEL come from the germline V gene (reference sequence). V lost 4 bases and J lost 2; bases outside the gene matches: 6.

The V call is TRBV5-1, the J call TRBJ1-1; TRBD1 agrees at 8 bases. The trim removed 7 bases at V and 0 bases at J, leaving 8 bases unmatched. The germline V gene has CDR1 SGHRS and CDR2 YFSETQ. This CDR3 contains 15 residues. The CDR3 DNA reads as TGCGCCAGCCGGGGACAGGATTTTATGAACACTGAAGCTTTCTTT. This encodes CASRGQDFMNTEAFF.

This chain joins TRBV7-2 and TRBJ2-3, with 7 bases that match TRBD2. CDR3 length equals 16 residues. The V gene end was trimmed by 1 base and the J gene end by 1 base; junction bases not matched to a gene: 5. Germline V gene lookup returns CDR1 SGHTA and CDR2 FQGNSA. This CDR3 reads CASSLGGGQRTDTQYF. CDR3 DNA sequence: TGTGCCAGCAGCTTAGGGGGGGGTCAGCGCACAGATACGCAGTATTTT. Based on the CDR3 plus reference TRBV7-2 and TRBJ2-3, the full variable domain is GAGVSQSPSNKVTEKGKDVELRCDPISGHTALYWYRQSLGQGLEFLIYFQGNSAPDKSGLPSDRFSAERTGGSVSTLTIQRTQQEDSAVYLCASSLGGGQRTDTQYFGPGTRLTVL.

The V and J genes are TRBV9 and TRBJ2-3; tentatively, D is TRBD1 (5 bases). Deletions cut 0 bases from V and 2 bases from J, with 10 bases between. This CDR3 contains 15 residues. Germline V gene sequence: CDR1 SGDLS, CDR2 YYNGEE. CDR3 amino acids: CASSVGPGPTDTQYF. The CDR3 nucleotides are TGTGCCAGCAGCGTAGGACCAGGGCCCACAGATACGCAGTATTTT.

The V call is TRBV2, the J call TRBJ1-5; 12 nucleotides align to TRBD1. This CDR3 is built from 14 residues. The germline V gene has CDR1 SNHLY and CDR2 FYNNEI. V lost 6 bases, J lost 5 bases, and 2 bases stayed unmatched. CDR3 protein: CASSGTGGDQPQHF. In DNA, the CDR3 is TGTGCCAGCAGCGGGACAGGGGGCGATCAGCCCCAGCATTTT.

The genes are TRBV5-1 and TRBJ2-7; no clear D. In germline, CDR1 is SGHRS, CDR2 YFSETQ. The CDR3 runs 16 residues. The V and J ends lost 0 bases and 3 bases respectively, with 16 bases between them. Here the CDR3 reads CASSLASPAGNYEQYF. CDR3 in DNA: TGCGCCAGCAGCTTGGCCTCCCCCGCAGGCAACTACGAGCAGTACTTC.

This sequence joins TRBV12-1 and TRBJ2-7; the table's D gene call, TRBD1, was not cross checked with the DNA. TRBV12-1 is a pseudogene. CDR3 size: 15 residues. The CDR3 spells CASSSDRGIPYEQYF. CDR3 in DNA: TGTGCCAGCAGCTCGGACAGGGGAATCCCCTACGAGCAGTACTTC.

V is TRBV27 and J is TRBJ1-2, with D perhaps matching TRBD1 (6 bases). V was trimmed by 2 bases and J by 2 bases, leaving 6 bases between them. The CDR3 is made up of 13 amino acids. Germline loops: CDR1 MNHEY, CDR2 SMNVEV (reference sequence). The CDR3 DNA sequence: TGTGCCAGCAGTTTACAGGGGAACTATGGCTACACCTTC. It translates to CASSLQGNYGYTF.

This chain connects TRBV6-6 to TRBJ2-1; 7 bases align to TRBD1. Germline V gene lookup returns CDR1 MNHNY and CDR2 SVGAGI (reference sequence). There are 15 residues in the CDR3. Trimming cost V 5 bases and J 0 bases; bases outside gene matches: 4. CDR3: CASSQDRSSYNEQFF. The CDR3 DNA is TGTGCCAGCAGTCAGGACAGGAGCTCCTACAATGAGCAGTTCTTC.

The CDR3 protein is CASSVSGSGANVLTF. For the CDR3, the DNA is TGTGCCAGCAGCGTATCAGGCTCTGGGGCCAACGTCCTGACTTTC. This chain links TRBV9 with TRBJ2-6; D is undetermined. The CDR3 is 15 residues long. From germline, CDR1 is SGDLS and CDR2 YYNGEE. Trimming shortened V by 1 base and J by 0 bases, and 5 bases separated the two germline ends.

This chain links TRBV6-5 with TRBJ2-7, with D hard to call. V was cut by 6 bases and J by 3 bases, with 18 bases left in between. Germline CDR1 MNHEY, CDR2 SVGAGI. The CDR3 totals 15 residues. CDR3 residues: CASRGSPFPSYEQYF. The CDR3 bases are TGTGCCAGCAGGGGCAGTCCCTTCCCAAGCTACGAGCAGTACTTC.

The gene calls are TRBV10-3 and TRBJ1-5, with 7 nucleotides matching TRBD1. The V gene's germline CDR1 is ENHRY and CDR2 SYGVKD. V lost 2 bases, J lost 7 bases, and 8 bases stayed unmatched. The CDR3 covers 15 residues. In DNA, the CDR3 is TGTGCCATCAGTGAGGCAGGGGGTAGCTGGCAGCCCCAGCATTTT. Protein product: CAISEAGGSWQPQHF.

The CDR3 sequence is CASSQLRGDSYEQYF. CDR3 DNA: TGTGCCAGCAGCCAACTTCGGGGGGACTCCTACGAGCAGTACTTC. The chain recombines TRBV14 with TRBJ2-7; 7 bases align to TRBD2. Looked up from germline, CDR1 is SGHDN and CDR2 is FVKESK. Losses at the gene ends were 2 bases for V and 0 bases for J; bases not matched to a gene: 4. The CDR3 is 15 amino acids.

The chain joins TRBV3-1 (or the pseudogene TRBV3-2) to TRBJ1-1; tentative D call: TRBD1 (6 bases). Germline V gene lookup returns CDR1 LGHDT and CDR2 YNNKEL (reference sequence). The CDR3 totals 12 residues. The V end lost 4 bases, the J end lost 11 bases, and 14 bases lay between the germline ends. The CDR3 reads CASSPPGEKAFF. Here the CDR3 DNA reads TGTGCCAGCAGCCCGCCAGGGGAGAAGGCTTTCTTT.

The V and J genes are TRBV19 and TRBJ2-1, with 10 bases aligning to TRBD2. Germline V gene lookup returns CDR1 LNHDA and CDR2 SQIVND (reference sequence). The ends lost 3 bases at V and 8 bases at J; junction bases unmatched: 10. The CDR3 consists of 16 residues. The CDR3 region is CASSIISGGASYEQFF. CDR3 DNA sequence: TGTGCCAGTAGTATTATCAGCGGGGGGGCCTCATATGAGCAGTTCTTC. The complete variable domain, with remaining parts taken from reference TRBV19 and TRBJ2-1, reads DGGITQSPKYLFRKEGQNVTLSCEQNLNHDAMYWYRQDPGQGLRLIYYSQIVNDFQKGDIAEGYSVSREKKESFPLTVTSAQKNPTAFYLCASSIISGGASYEQFFGPGTRLTVL.

The DNA for the CDR3 is TGTGCCAGCAGCCTTTCGTCCCAACAGGGGCTAACCTACGAGCAGTACTTC. Amino acid sequence: CASSLSSQQGLTYEQYF. This sequence joins TRBV11-2 and TRBJ2-7; TRBD1 matches at 7 bases. V lost 5 bases, J lost 2 bases, and 15 bases stayed unmatched. The CDR3 is 17 amino acids. From germline, CDR1 is SGHAT and CDR2 FQNNGV.

The V and J genes are TRBV14 and TRBJ1-2; D gene ambiguous. The CDR3 is 13 amino acids. Germline V lookup: CDR1 SGHDN, CDR2 FVKESK. Trimming cost V 4 bases and J 7 bases, with 13 bases left between them. The CDR3 bases are TGTGCCAGCAGCCTCTCTAAAGGCGGTGGCTACACCTTC. Amino acids: CASSLSKGGGYTF.